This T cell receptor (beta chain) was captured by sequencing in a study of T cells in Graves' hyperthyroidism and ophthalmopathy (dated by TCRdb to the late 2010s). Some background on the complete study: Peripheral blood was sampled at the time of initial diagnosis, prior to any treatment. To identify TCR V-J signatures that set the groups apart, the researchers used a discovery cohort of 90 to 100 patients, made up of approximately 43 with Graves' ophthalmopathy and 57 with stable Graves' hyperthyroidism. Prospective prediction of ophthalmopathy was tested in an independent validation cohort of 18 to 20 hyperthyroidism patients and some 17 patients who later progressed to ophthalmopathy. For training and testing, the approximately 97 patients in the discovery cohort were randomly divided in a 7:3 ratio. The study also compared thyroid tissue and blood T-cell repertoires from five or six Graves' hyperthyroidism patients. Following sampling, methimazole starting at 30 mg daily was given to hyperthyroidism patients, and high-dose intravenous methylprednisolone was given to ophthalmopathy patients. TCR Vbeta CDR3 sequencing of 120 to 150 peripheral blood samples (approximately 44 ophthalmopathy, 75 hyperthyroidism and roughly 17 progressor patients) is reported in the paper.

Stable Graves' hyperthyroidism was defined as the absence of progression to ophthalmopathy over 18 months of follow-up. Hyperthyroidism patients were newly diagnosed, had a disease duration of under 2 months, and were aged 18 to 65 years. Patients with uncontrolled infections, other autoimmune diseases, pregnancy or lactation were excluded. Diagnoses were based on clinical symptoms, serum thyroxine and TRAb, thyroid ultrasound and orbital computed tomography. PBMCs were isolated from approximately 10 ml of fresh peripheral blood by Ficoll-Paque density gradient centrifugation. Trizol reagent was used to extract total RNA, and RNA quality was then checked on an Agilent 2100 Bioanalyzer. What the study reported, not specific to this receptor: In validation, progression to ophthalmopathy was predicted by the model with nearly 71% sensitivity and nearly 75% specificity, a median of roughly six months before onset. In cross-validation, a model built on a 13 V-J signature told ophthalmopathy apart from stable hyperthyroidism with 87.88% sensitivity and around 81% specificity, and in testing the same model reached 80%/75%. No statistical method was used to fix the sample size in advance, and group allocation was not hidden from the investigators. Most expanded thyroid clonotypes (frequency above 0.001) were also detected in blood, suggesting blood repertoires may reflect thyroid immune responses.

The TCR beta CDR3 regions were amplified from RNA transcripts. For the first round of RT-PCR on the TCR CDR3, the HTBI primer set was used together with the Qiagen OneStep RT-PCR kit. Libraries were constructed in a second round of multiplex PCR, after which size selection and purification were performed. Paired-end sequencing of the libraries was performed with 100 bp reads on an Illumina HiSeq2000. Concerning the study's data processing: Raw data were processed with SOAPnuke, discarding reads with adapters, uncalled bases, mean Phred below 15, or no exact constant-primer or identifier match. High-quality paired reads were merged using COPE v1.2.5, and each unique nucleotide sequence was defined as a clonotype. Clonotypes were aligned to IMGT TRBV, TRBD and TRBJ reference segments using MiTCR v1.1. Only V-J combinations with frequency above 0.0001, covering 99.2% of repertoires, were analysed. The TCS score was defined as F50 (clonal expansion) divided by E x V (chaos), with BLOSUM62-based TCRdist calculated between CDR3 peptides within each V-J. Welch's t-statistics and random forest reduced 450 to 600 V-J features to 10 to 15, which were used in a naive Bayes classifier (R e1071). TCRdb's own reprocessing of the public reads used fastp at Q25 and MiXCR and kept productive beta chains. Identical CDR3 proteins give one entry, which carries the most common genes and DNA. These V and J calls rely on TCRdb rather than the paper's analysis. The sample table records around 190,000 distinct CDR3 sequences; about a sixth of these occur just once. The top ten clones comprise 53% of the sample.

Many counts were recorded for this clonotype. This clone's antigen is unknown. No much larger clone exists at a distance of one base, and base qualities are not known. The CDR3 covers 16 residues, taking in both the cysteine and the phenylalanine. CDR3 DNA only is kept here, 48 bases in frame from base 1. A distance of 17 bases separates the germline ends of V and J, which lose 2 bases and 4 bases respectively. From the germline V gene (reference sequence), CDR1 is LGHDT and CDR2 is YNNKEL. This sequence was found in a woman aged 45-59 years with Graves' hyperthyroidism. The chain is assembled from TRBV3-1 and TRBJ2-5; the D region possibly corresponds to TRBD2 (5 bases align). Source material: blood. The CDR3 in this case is CASSQRSAWAGETQYF. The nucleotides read TGTGCCAGCAGCCAAAGATCCGCTTGGGCGGGAGAGACCCAGTACTTC.